The rows below give T cell receptor beta chains drawn from one sample of a study of T-cell memory formation after mild COVID-19. In TCRdb, the 5' RACE reads were re-called with MiXCR into one record per CDR3 protein. The sample consists of 350,000 to 450,000 distinct CDR3 sequences, about 24% of them appearing once. Sequencing was performed on PBMCs or a T cell subset sorted from them (not recorded which). These receptors came from an adult woman who had mild COVID-19 (a few samples of this study predate the infection). Cell type and time point are not known. Both conserved end residues are part of each CDR3. The order of the fields is clone size, D gene, J gene, V gene, CDR3 protein, CDR3 DNA. The D gene is left open where the match is weak. Clone size is shown for a subset of rows, as once, few, many or a class of expanded clone.

NA | NA | TRBJ2-3 | TRBV27 | CASGTNTDTQYF | TGTGCCAGCGGGACAAACACAGATACGCAGTATTTT
few | NA | TRBJ1-6 | TRBV11-2 | CASSWTGTYNSPLHF | TGTGCCAGCAGCTGGACTGGGACCTATAATTCACCCCTCCACTTT
few | TRBD1 | TRBJ1-1 | TRBV5-1 | CASSRGQAHMNTEAFF | TGCGCCAGCAGCAGAGGACAGGCGCATATGAACACTGAAGCTTTCTTT
NA | TRBD2 | TRBJ2-3 | TRBV4-3 | CASSPTLGLAGTDTQYF | TGCGCCAGCAGCCCTACTTTAGGACTAGCGGGGACAGATACGCAGTATTTT
NA | NA | TRBJ1-4 | TRBV7-9 | CASSMGGSMVEKLFF | TGTGCCAGCAGCATGGGAGGCAGCATGGTGGAAAAACTGTTTTTT
few | NA | TRBJ2-7 | TRBV7-9 | CASGSVLSSYEQYF | TGTGCCAGCGGATCGGTACTGAGCTCCTACGAGCAGTACTTC
NA | NA | TRBJ1-4 | TRBV4-1 | CASSQDGGRGEKLFF | TGCGCCAGCAGCCAAGATGGGGGGCGAGGGGAAAAACTGTTTTTT
NA | TRBD1 | TRBJ2-7 | TRBV5-5 | CASSFTRDSKYF | TGTGCCAGCAGTTTTACCCGGGACAGTAAATACTTC
few | NA | TRBJ2-7 | TRBV5-1 | CASSPSWGLNHEQYF | TGCGCCAGCAGCCCCTCATGGGGGTTAAACCACGAGCAGTACTTC
once | NA | TRBJ2-7 | TRBV5-1 | CASSALRGGDSSYEQYF | TGCGCCAGCAGCGCTCTAAGGGGCGGGGATAGCTCCTACGAGCAGTACTTC
few | NA | TRBJ2-7 | TRBV7-8 | CASSLREDRGSWEQYF | TGTGCCAGCAGCTTAAGGGAGGATAGAGGGTCGTGGGAGCAGTACTTC
NA | NA | TRBJ2-3 | TRBV20-1 | CSASGVAVTDTQYF | TGCAGTGCCTCCGGGGTAGCGGTCACAGATACGCAGTATTTT
many | NA | TRBJ1-1 | TRBV7-3 | CASSLRGDTEAFF | TGTGCCAGCAGCTTACGGGGGGACACTGAAGCTTTCTTT
NA | TRBD1 | TRBJ2-6 | TRBV2 | CASKQGASGANVLTF | TGTGCCAGCAAACAGGGGGCGAGCGGGGCCAACGTCCTGACTTTC
few | TRBD1 | TRBJ2-1 | TRBV5-1 | CASSGDRGNEQFF | TGCGCCAGCAGTGGGGACAGGGGGAATGAGCAGTTCTTC
few | TRBD1 | TRBJ1-2 | TRBV5-1 | CASSLGTGQHYGYTF | TGCGCCAGCAGCTTGGGGACAGGGCAGCACTATGGCTACACCTTC